This TCR beta chain is drawn from a study of beta chain features in type 1 diabetes (dated by TCRdb to about 2018). Regarding the research as a whole: Patients and healthy donors did not differ in mean age, gender distribution, total cell number or subset yield. In the study, TCRB repertoires of sorted circulating CD4+ T cell subsets from recently diagnosed type 1 diabetes patients were compared with those of matched healthy donors. Regulatory and stem cell-like memory subsets were obtained from only 8 patients and roughly 8 healthy donors, while naive and central memory subsets were obtained from all 30 or so donors. A total of roughly 100 million sorted cells were examined across all samples, and RNA yield correlated strongly with the number of cells per subset. The research as a whole found: Sequencing cDNA rather than genomic DNA could over-represent highly expressing activated cells, although activation and CD3 levels did not differ between groups. The naive, central memory and regulatory TCRB repertoires appeared to resemble one another more closely among patients than among healthy donors. Only small numbers of individuals were included in the HLA sub-analyses, which left unresolved whether HLA type had any influence on TCRB rearrangement. In all four CD4+ subsets, TCRB CDR3 length was moderately but significantly shorter in type 1 diabetes patients. Shorter templates might have been favored by PCR, but patient and control samples were amplified and corrected together, so both groups would have been affected equally by any skew. At VDJ recombination sites, patients with type 1 diabetes made fewer insertions and deleted more nucleotides, a pattern implying thymic rearrangement abnormalities.

Turning to this clone: There is no known antigen for this receptor. Qualities for individual bases were not recorded, and no much larger clone is one base off.

The CDR3, from cysteine to phenylalanine, totals 18 residues. Only CDR3 DNA remains: 54 bases, in frame from the first base. Each donor gave one peripheral blood draw, averaging roughly 0.11 L, which was collected into heparinised tubes. Naive, central memory, regulatory and stem cell-like memory CD4+ T cells were sorted on a BD FACSAria II using a panel including CD45RO, CCR7, CD25, CD127, CD95 and CD27. Purity was above 95% for every sorted population. Right away, PBMCs were isolated by Lymphoprep density gradient centrifugation and were stained directly, with no culture step. So that batch effects would be minimized, each experiment stained and sorted samples in pairs, pairing one healthy donor with one patient. All of the isolated RNA was reverse transcribed with the High Capacity cDNA Reverse Transcription Kit, so expressed TCRB transcripts were sequenced. Deep immunoSEQ sequencing was applied to naive, central memory and regulatory T cell samples, giving an average of approximately 3.8 million total reads per sample. Sorted cells were lysed in RLT buffer, and RNA was extracted using DNase-treated RNeasy Micro or Mini kits according to cell number. Each cell subset was processed on its own to prevent cross-contamination, while patient and healthy donor samples were processed together. The immunoSEQ multiplex PCR was used to amplify TCRB sequences from cDNA, yielding 87-bp fragments that span the CDR3 region. Amplicons were sequenced on the Illumina HiSeq platform. The paper's data handling went like this. PCR bias was corrected computationally using synthetic template baselines, and reads within Hamming distance 2 were collapsed, with unmergeable singletons discarded. Reads were aligned to IMGT to assign V, D and J genes, CDR3 length, and insertions or deletions at six rearrangement sites. Within each subset, clonotype counts were normalized to the number of sorted cells before true diversity and Gini coefficients were calculated with the tcR R package. Repertoire sharing was quantified using the overlap coefficient calculated on TCRB nucleotide sequences. TCRdb took this table from immuneACCESS and kept in-frame rearrangements with V and J called. Such tables lack part of the clones; where checked against another copy, unresolved V genes explain under half of the gap, and the rest is unexplained. That table gives V, J and clone size, and the DNA gave D and trimming. The sample yields under 350,000 clones; 7.5% to 9.5% were counted once. Of the sample, roughly 1% is held by the ten largest clones.

Sequenced sample: central memory CD4+ T cells from blood. This TCR was sampled from a woman aged 18-35 years in good health. In this chain, TRBV21-1 is recombined with TRBJ1-2; the listed D gene, TRBD1, was not tested against the DNA. TRBV21-1 represents a pseudogene. The CDR3 protein sequence reads: CASSKPQGAPKANYGYTF. At the DNA level, the sequence is TGTGCCAGCAGCAAACCGCAGGGGGCCCCAAAAGCTAACTATGGCTACACCTTC.